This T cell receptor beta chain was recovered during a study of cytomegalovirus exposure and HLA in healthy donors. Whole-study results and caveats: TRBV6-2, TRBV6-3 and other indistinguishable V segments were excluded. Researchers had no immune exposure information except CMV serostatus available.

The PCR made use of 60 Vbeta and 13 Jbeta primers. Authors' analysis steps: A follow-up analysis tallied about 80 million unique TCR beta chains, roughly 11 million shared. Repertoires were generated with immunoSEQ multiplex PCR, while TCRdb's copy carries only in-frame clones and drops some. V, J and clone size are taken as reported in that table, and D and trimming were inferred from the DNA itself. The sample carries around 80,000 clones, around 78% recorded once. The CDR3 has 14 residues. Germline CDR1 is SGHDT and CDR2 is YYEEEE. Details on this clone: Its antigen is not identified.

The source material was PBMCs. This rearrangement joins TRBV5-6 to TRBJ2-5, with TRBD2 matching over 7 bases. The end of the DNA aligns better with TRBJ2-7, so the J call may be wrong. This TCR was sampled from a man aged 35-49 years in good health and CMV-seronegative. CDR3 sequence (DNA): TGTGCCAGCAGCTTGTTGACGGGAGGCTACGAGCAGTACTTC. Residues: CASSLLTGGYEQYF.